This entry lists 11 T cell receptor beta chains sequenced from one sample in a study of beta chain features in type 1 diabetes. Of the isolated RNA, all was reverse transcribed, and so the sequenced material was expressed TCRB transcripts. Repertoires were generated with immunoSEQ multiplex PCR, while TCRdb's copy carries only in-frame clones and drops some. This sample has 150,000 or so clones, with 8.5% to 14% found just once. The sample taken for sequencing was central memory CD4+ T cells from blood. These receptors all come from a man aged 18 to 30 in good health.

This clone was seen a few times. The V call is TRBV10-3, the J call TRBJ1-3; no clear D. Trimming removed 6 bases from V and 2 bases from J, with 11 bases in between. The V gene's germline CDR1 is ENHRY and CDR2 SYGVKD. This CDR3 spans 14 amino acids. The CDR3 DNA sequence: TGTGCCATCAGAAATGATAGGGCTGGAAACACCATATATTTT. Its protein is CAIRNDRAGNTIYF.

The table lists this clone with a few counts. The gene calls are TRBV5-1 and TRBJ2-6; maybe TRBD1 (5 bases). Germline V CDR1 and CDR2: SGHRS, YFSETQ. Trimming removed 0 bases at V and 0 bases at J, with 19 bases between. This CDR3 has 20 amino acids. The CDR3 protein is CASSLVPQGTKSSGANVLTF. The CDR3 nucleotides read TGCGCCAGCAGCTTGGTACCCCAGGGTACCAAAAGCTCTGGGGCCAACGTCCTGACTTTC.

The rearrangement joins TRBV19 to TRBJ2-3; tentative D call: TRBD2 (5 bases). Deletions cut 4 bases from V and 1 base from J, with 15 bases between. The CDR3 runs 16 residues. Germline CDR1 reads LNHDA; CDR2 reads SQIVND (reference sequence). The CDR3 is CASSSRGSEGTDTQYF. The DNA of the CDR3 is TGTGCCAGTAGTAGCCGTGGGTCGGAGGGCACAGATACGCAGTATTTT.

The chain combines TRBV6-6 with TRBJ2-7; possible D gene TRBD2, 6 bases. Trimming stripped 0 bases from V and 12 bases from J, with 15 bases between. This CDR3 has 13 amino acids. Germline lookup yields CDR1 MNHNY and CDR2 SVGAGI (reference sequence). CDR3 loop: CASSYSNGGVPYF. The DNA of the CDR3 is TGTGCCAGCAGTTACTCGAACGGAGGGGTTCCGTACTTC.

The chain recombines TRBV2 with TRBJ1-2; TRBD1 might be the D (6 bases). Deletions cut 5 bases from V and 4 bases from J, with 17 bases between. This CDR3 region has 15 residues. Germline assignment: CDR1 SNHLY and CDR2 FYNNEI. CDR3 coding DNA: TGTGCCAGCAGTCAAACTAACAGGGCGGGCTATGGCTACACCTTC. Translation: CASSQTNRAGYGYTF.

This clone was observed a handful of times. The chain recombines TRBV5-1 with TRBJ2-3; D is possibly TRBD1 (5 bases). Trimming removed 2 bases from V and 1 base from J, with 11 bases in between. The CDR3 is 15 residues long. Germline V gene lookup returns CDR1 SGHRS and CDR2 YFSETQ. The CDR3 DNA is TGCGCCAGCAGCTTAACTGGGGCGCGCACAGATACGCAGTATTTT. This translates into CASSLTGARTDTQYF.

The chain recombines TRBV7-6 with TRBJ2-1, with 11 bases lining up with TRBD2. Germline V lookup: CDR1 SGHVS, CDR2 FNYEAQ. After removal of 5 bases from V and 3 bases from J, the junction contained 3 bases not matched to a gene. The CDR3 totals 15 residues. The CDR3 protein is CASSLGTSGYNEQFF. The CDR3, as DNA: TGTGCCAGCAGCCTTGGGACTAGCGGCTACAATGAGCAGTTCTTC.

Of note for this clone: Only one base separates this from a far larger clonotype, so it likely reflects a read error. In DNA, the CDR3 is TGCGCCAGCAGCCAAGACAGGACCTCTAATGAAAAACTGTTTTTT. Its translation: CASSQDRTSNEKLFF. The J gene is TRBJ1-4, the V gene TRBV4-3, with no clear D. The germline V gene has CDR1 LGHNA and CDR2 YSLEER. CDR3 length: 15 amino acids. The V gene lost 0 bases and the J gene lost 3 bases, with 8 bases spanning the gap.

A remark on this clone: A read error is possible here, since a much larger clone lies one base away. The J gene is TRBJ2-3, the V gene TRBV28, with 7 nucleotides matching TRBD1. This CDR3 is built from 13 residues. V lost 3 bases and J lost 4; bases outside the gene matches: 1. Germline-derived CDR1 and CDR2 are MDHEN and SYDVKM. The CDR3, as DNA: TGTGCCAGCAGTTTGACAGGGCCAGATACGCAGTATTTT. This codes for CASSLTGPDTQYF.

This clone occurred a few times. The chain links TRBV4-1 to TRBJ2-6, with D perhaps TRBD1 or TRBD2 (6 bases each). Germline CDR1 MGHRA, CDR2 YSYEKL. V was cut by 4 bases and J by 0 bases, with 25 bases left in between. The CDR3 is 21 residues long. The CDR3 loop reads CASSRTPSDRTAGSGANVLTF. The CDR3 region has the DNA TGCGCCAGCAGCCGGACTCCCTCTGACCGGACAGCGGGCTCTGGGGCCAACGTCCTGACTTTC.

Only a few counts were recorded for this clone. V gene TRBV7-9 combines with J gene TRBJ2-5; D is unclear. From germline, CDR1 is SEHNR and CDR2 FQNEAQ (reference sequence). The CDR3 extends over 14 amino acids. Trimming left V 2 bases short and J 5 bases short, with 12 bases between. CDR3 region: CASSLRSVVETQYF. The CDR3 bases are TGTGCCAGCAGCTTAAGGAGCGTGGTGGAGACCCAGTACTTC.